This T cell receptor (beta chain) was captured in a study of T cell responses to AZD1222 COVID-19 vaccine. Study-wide results and limits: CD4 TCRs associated with vaccination spanned spike, dominating at 160-218 and 743-854. After the peak T cell response, and only then, were repertoires sampled. Seropositive at baseline were only a handful of AZD1222 recipients. The donor cohort was predominantly white British with a female majority, and clonal diversity may have been underestimated.

The junction had 14 bases not matched to a gene; V was cut back by 4 bases and J by 6 bases. The CDR3 consists of 17 residues. The germline V gene encodes CDR1 SEHNR and CDR2 FQNEAQ (reference sequence). TCRdb's copy holds only in-frame clones and misses some; the assay was immunoSEQ multiplex PCR. The data show roughly 85,000 clones, over 75% seen once. Concerning this clone itself: Its antigen is as yet unknown.

This sample comprised peripheral blood, obtained 28 days after the second AZD1222 dose. The clonotype comes from an adult who received the AZD1222 COVID-19 vaccine. The chain joins TRBV7-9 to TRBJ2-2; 7 bases are a match to TRBD2. The CDR3 DNA is TGTGCCAGCAGCTGGACTCTAAGACTAGCTCTCGCCGGGGAGCTGTTTTTT. Translating gives CASSWTLRLALAGELFF.